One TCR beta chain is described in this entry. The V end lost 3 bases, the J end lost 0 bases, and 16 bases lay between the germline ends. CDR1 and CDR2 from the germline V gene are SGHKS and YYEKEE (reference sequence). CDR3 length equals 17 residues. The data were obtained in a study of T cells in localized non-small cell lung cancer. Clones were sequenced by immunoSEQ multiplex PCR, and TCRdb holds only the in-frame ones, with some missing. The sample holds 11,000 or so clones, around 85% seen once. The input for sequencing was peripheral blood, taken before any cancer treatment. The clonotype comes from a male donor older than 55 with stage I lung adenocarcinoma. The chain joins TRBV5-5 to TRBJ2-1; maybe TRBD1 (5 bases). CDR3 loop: CASSSPLGASSYNEQFF. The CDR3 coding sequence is TGTGCCAGCAGCTCTCCGCTAGGGGCTAGCTCCTACAATGAGCAGTTCTTC.